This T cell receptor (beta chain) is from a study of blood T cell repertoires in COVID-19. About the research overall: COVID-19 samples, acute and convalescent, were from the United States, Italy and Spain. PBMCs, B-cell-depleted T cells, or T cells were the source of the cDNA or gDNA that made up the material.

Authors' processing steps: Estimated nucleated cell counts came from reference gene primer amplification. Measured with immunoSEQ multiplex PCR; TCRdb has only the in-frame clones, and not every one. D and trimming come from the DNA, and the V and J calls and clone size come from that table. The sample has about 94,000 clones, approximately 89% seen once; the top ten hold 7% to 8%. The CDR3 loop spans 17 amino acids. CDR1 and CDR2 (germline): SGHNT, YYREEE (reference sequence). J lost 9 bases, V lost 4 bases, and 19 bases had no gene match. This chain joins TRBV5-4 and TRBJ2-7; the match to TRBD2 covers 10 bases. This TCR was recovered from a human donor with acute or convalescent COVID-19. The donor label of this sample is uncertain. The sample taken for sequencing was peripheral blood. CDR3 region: CASSPTPGLAGVTGQYF. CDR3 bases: TGTGCCAGCAGCCCAACACCCGGGCTAGCGGGGGTGACGGGGCAGTACTTC.